The 3 T cell receptor beta chains reported below all come from one sample, sequenced in a study of beta chain features in type 1 diabetes. Expressed TCRB transcripts were sequenced after all isolated RNA was converted to cDNA. Here immunoSEQ multiplex PCR was the method, and the copy in TCRdb shows in-frame clones only, minus some. Of 65,000 to 100,000 clones in the sample, around a third were seen once. The sample taken for sequencing was stem cell memory CD4+ T cells from blood. The receptors derive from a woman aged 18-29 years in good health.

The chain has TRBV5-1 and TRBJ2-1; 7 nucleotides agree with TRBD1. The CDR3 runs 15 residues. Germline V gives CDR1 SGHRS, CDR2 YFSETQ. After removal of 4 bases from V and 0 bases from J, the junction contained 4 bases not matched to a gene. The CDR3 DNA follows: TGCGCCAGCAGCCCGGACAGGACCTCCTACAATGAGCAGTTCTTC. Translating it yields CASSPDRTSYNEQFF.

This clone was counted only a few times. V gene TRBV5-1 combines with J gene TRBJ2-4; 9 nucleotides align to TRBD1. The CDR3 runs to 17 residues. Germline lookup yields CDR1 SGHRS and CDR2 YFSETQ. The V gene end was trimmed by 3 bases and the J gene end by 8 bases; junction bases not matched to a gene: 15. CDR3 coding DNA: TGCGCCAGCAGCTGGGACCAACAGGGGGCGAATAGCCACATTCAGTACTTC. Protein product: CASSWDQQGANSHIQYF.

The chain is built from TRBV11-3 and TRBJ2-1, with 7 bases lining up with TRBD1. The trim removed 6 bases at V and 4 bases at J, leaving 3 bases unmatched. The germline CDR1 and CDR2 sequences are SGHNT and YENEEA. CDR3 length: 13 residues. The DNA of the CDR3 is TGTGCCAGCAGAAGGGGACAGTACAATGAGCAGTTCTTC. Encoded protein: CASRRGQYNEQFF.